This record covers a single T cell receptor beta chain. This sample was taken from a study of blood T cell repertoires in COVID-19. Across the whole study: Collection of acute and convalescent COVID-19 samples took place in the United States, Italy and Spain.

This CDR3 is 13 amino acids long. J gave up 2 bases and V 5 bases, and 2 bases lay outside the gene matches. The germline gives CDR1 SGHAT, CDR2 FQNNGV. Original processing methods: Amplification of reference gene primers was used by the study to estimate nucleated cell counts. Sequencing used immunoSEQ multiplex PCR; TCRdb keeps in-frame clones, though not all of them. V and J calls and clone size are those listed in that table; D and trimming were worked out from the DNA. There are 40,000 to 55,000 clones in the sample; around 85% occur only once, and 4.4% lies in the top ten. The sequence came from a man aged 50-59 years with active COVID-19. The chain links TRBV11-2 to TRBJ2-5; 7 bases match TRBD1. The sample was peripheral blood. The CDR3 here is CASSQDRQETQYF. For the CDR3, the DNA is TGTGCCAGCAGCCAGGACAGGCAAGAGACCCAGTACTTC.